This T cell receptor (beta chain) appears in the sequencing data of a study of T cell responses to AZD1222 COVID-19 vaccine. Study-level results: Repertoires in all cases were sampled only once the peak T cell response had passed. Breadth and depth of Spike-specific TCRs rose after two AZD1222 doses. Baseline seropositives among AZD1222 recipients totaled only 5 to 7. The donors showed a predominance of white British ancestry and of females, with possible underestimation of clonal diversity.

This clone was observed once. Its matching antigen is unknown. Assay: immunoSEQ multiplex PCR; the TCRdb copy retains only in-frame clones and omits some. This sample has around 180,000 clones; 75% to 90% occur once, and the top ten carry 6.9%. The CDR3 has 14 amino acids. Looked up from germline, CDR1 is SNHLY and CDR2 is FYNNEI. Between the trimmed V and J ends, which lost 3 bases and 8 bases, there was a span of 16 bases. J is TRBJ1-1 and V is TRBV2; perhaps TRBD1 as D (6 bases). The receptor comes from an adult in good health. This sample comprised peripheral blood, obtained on day 0 of AZD1222 vaccination. In DNA form, the CDR3 reads TGTGCCAGCAGTGACCCCAGAACGACAGGCGAAGCTTTCTTT. Amino acids: CASSDPRTTGEAFF.